The 22 T cell receptor beta chains below were found in one sample sequenced in a study of Tregs in tolerant kidney transplant recipients. What these receptors recognize is not known. Assay used: immunoSEQ multiplex PCR; TCRdb lists only in-frame clones, some missing. The table lists under 45,000 clones, about 95% of them singletons. The sequenced sample consisted of Tregs from blood cultured with allogeneic cells. The receptors were gathered from a human donor in good health.

V usage is TRBV19 and J usage is TRBJ2-3; TRBD2 aligns across 14 bases. J was trimmed by 6 bases and V by 6 bases; bases with no gene match: 5. This CDR3 comprises 15 residues. Germline assignment: CDR1 LNHDA and CDR2 SQIVND (reference sequence). The CDR3 DNA sequence: TGTGCCAGTAGAACGACTAGCGGGGGGGCGGATACGCAGTATTTT. Protein sequence: CASRTTSGGADTQYF.

The chain recombines TRBV6-1 with TRBJ2-2, with D perhaps matching TRBD1 (6 bases). Germline V gives CDR1 MNHNS, CDR2 SASEGT. Trimming left V 7 bases short and J 2 bases short, with 14 bases between. The CDR3 consists of 15 residues. CDR3 region: CASIRQAPNTGELFF. CDR3 sequence (DNA): TGTGCCAGCATCAGACAGGCGCCAAACACCGGGGAGCTGTTTTTT.

CDR3 sequence reads: CASSYAGSSYNEQFF. In nucleotides, the CDR3 is TGTGCCAGCAGTTACGCGGGTAGCTCCTACAATGAGCAGTTCTTC. The chain combines TRBV6-6 with TRBJ2-1; possible D gene TRBD2, 5 bases. The germline V and J ends were trimmed by 2 bases and 0 bases, with 8 bases remaining between them. The CDR3 loop spans 15 amino acids. Germline CDR1 reads MNHNY; CDR2 reads SVGAGI (reference sequence).

The genes are TRBV5-4 and TRBJ1-3; tentatively, D is TRBD1 (6 bases). Germline assignment: CDR1 SGHNT and CDR2 YYREEE (reference sequence). Trimming shortened V by 4 bases and J by 2 bases, and 13 bases separated the two germline ends. The CDR3 runs to 15 residues. CDR3 residues: CASSQMDSAGNTIYF. The DNA of the CDR3 is TGTGCCAGCAGCCAAATGGACAGCGCTGGAAACACCATATATTTT. Complete variable domain (other parts from reference TRBV5-4 and TRBJ1-3): ETGVTQSPTHLIKTRGQQVTLRCSSQSGHNTVSWYQQALGQGPQFIFQYYREEENGRGNFPPRFSGLQFPNYSSELNVNALELDDSALYLCASSQMDSAGNTIYFGEGSWLTVV.

The chain combines TRBV19 with TRBJ1-2; no clear D. V dropped 7 bases and J dropped 4 bases, with 13 bases sitting between them. The CDR3 loop spans 13 amino acids. Germline V gene lookup returns CDR1 LNHDA and CDR2 SQIVND (reference sequence). CDR3 in DNA: TGTGCCAGTACCATTCGGAGAGGCTATGGCTACACCTTC. Protein: CASTIRRGYGYTF.

The chain is built from TRBV13 and TRBJ1-6; possibly TRBD1 for D (5 bases). The germline gives CDR1 PRHDT, CDR2 FYEKMQ (reference sequence). Trimming removed 5 bases at V and 7 bases at J, with 12 bases between. This CDR3 is built from 14 residues. This CDR3 reads CASSPGPSNSPLHF. The CDR3 DNA is TGTGCCAGCAGCCCGGGGCCGTCGAATTCACCCCTCCACTTT.

This clone was seen just once. The chain joins TRBV18 to TRBJ2-7, with 10 bases fitting TRBD2. CDR1 and CDR2 from the germline V gene are KGHSH and LQKENI. CDR3 length: 17 residues. The J segment lost 1 base and the V segment lost 3 bases, leaving 9 bases of the junction unmatched. The CDR3 sequence: CASSPVLAGVGSYEQYF. CDR3 sequence (DNA): TGTGCCAGCTCACCGGTGCTAGCGGGAGTGGGTTCCTACGAGCAGTACTTC.

The rearrangement joins TRBV27 to TRBJ2-5; D possibly corresponds to TRBD1 (6 bases). Germline CDR1 and CDR2: MNHEY and SMNVEV (reference sequence). Trimming pared 7 bases from V and 0 bases from J, leaving 18 bases between. The CDR3 consists of 16 residues. CDR3 sequence (DNA): TGTGCCAGCATGGGTAGAGTCACAGGGTACCAAGAGACCCAGTACTTC. This codes for CASMGRVTGYQETQYF.

The J gene is TRBJ2-5, the V gene TRBV5-1; TRBD2 matches at 13 bases. After removal of 4 bases from V and 5 bases from J, the junction contained 8 bases not matched to a gene. Germline loops: CDR1 SGHRS, CDR2 YFSETQ. This CDR3 is 16 amino acids long. Written as DNA, the CDR3 is TGCGCCAGCAGCCGGACTAGCGGGGGCCCAACGGAGACCCAGTACTTC. Its protein product is CASSRTSGGPTETQYF.

The chain is built from TRBV9 and TRBJ1-6; D perhaps matches TRBD1 (6 bases). From germline, CDR1 is SGDLS and CDR2 YYNGEE. This CDR3 is built from 16 residues. Trimming left V 0 bases short and J 9 bases short, with 16 bases between. As DNA, the CDR3 is TGTGCCAGCAGCGTAGCCCCGGGGGGCTATTCTTCACCCCTCCACTTT. This sequence encodes CASSVAPGGYSSPLHF.

V is TRBV4-1 and J is TRBJ1-1; 9 bases agree with TRBD1. Germline loops: CDR1 MGHRA, CDR2 YSYEKL. The CDR3 is made up of 15 amino acids. Trimming removed 4 bases from V and 4 bases from J; junction bases left unmatched: 7. Here the CDR3 DNA reads TGCGCCAGCAGCCGAATAGACAGGGGGAGCACTGAAGCTTTCTTT. Protein product: CASSRIDRGSTEAFF.

The V gene is TRBV7-2, the J gene TRBJ1-5, with D unresolved. The CDR3 extends over 14 amino acids. V lost 5 bases to trimming and J lost 5 bases, with 13 bases between them. Germline V gene sequence: CDR1 SGHTA, CDR2 FQGNSA. CDR3 residues: CASSTTRSHQPQHF. The CDR3 region has the DNA TGTGCCAGCAGCACGACAAGGTCCCATCAGCCCCAGCATTTT. Using reference TRBV7-2 and TRBJ1-5 for the parts outside the CDR3, the full variable domain is GAGVSQSPSNKVTEKGKDVELRCDPISGHTALYWYRQSLGQGLEFLIYFQGNSAPDKSGLPSDRFSAERTGGSVSTLTIQRTQQEDSAVYLCASSTTRSHQPQHFGDGTRLSIL.

The V gene is TRBV5-1, the J gene TRBJ2-1; weak D call: TRBD2 (6 bases). CDR3 size: 14 residues. CDR1 is SGHRS and CDR2 is YFSETQ in the germline V gene. Trimming removed 5 bases at V and 0 bases at J, with 9 bases between. CDR3 sequence: CASSGGSSYNEQFF. In nucleotides, the CDR3 is TGCGCCAGCAGTGGAGGGAGCTCCTACAATGAGCAGTTCTTC.

J is TRBJ1-2 and V is TRBV9; D is perhaps TRBD1 (5 bases). The germline V and J ends were trimmed by 0 bases and 4 bases, with 10 bases remaining between them. This CDR3 spans 14 amino acids. The germline V gene has CDR1 SGDLS and CDR2 YYNGEE. CDR3 amino acids: CASSVDGGSYGYTF. In DNA form, the CDR3 reads TGTGCCAGCAGCGTAGATGGGGGAAGCTATGGCTACACCTTC.

The CDR3 nucleotides are TGTGCCAGCAGCTTGTGGCGGTTGACCCAGAATGAGCAGTTCTTC. It translates to CASSLWRLTQNEQFF. The chain couples TRBV5-5 to TRBJ2-1; D ambiguous. The CDR3 is made up of 15 amino acids. V lost 1 base, J lost 7 bases, and 15 bases lay in between. Germline CDR1 is SGHKS and CDR2 is YYEKEE (reference sequence). Using reference TRBV5-5 and TRBJ2-1 for the parts outside the CDR3, the full variable domain is DAGVTQSPTHLIKTRGQQVTLRCSPISGHKSVSWYQQVLGQGPQFIFQYYEKEERGRGNFPDRFSARQFPNYSSELNVNALLLGDSALYLCASSLWRLTQNEQFFGPGTRLTVL.

The chain has TRBV29-1 and TRBJ2-3; 9 bases align to TRBD2. Losses at the gene ends were 2 bases for V and 0 bases for J; bases not matched to a gene: 3. Looked up from germline, CDR1 is SQVTM and CDR2 is ANQGSEA. The CDR3 is made up of 15 amino acids. The DNA for the CDR3 is TGCAGCGTTGAAAGGCTAGCGGGGAGCACAGATACGCAGTATTTT. This encodes CSVERLAGSTDTQYF.

The sample holds one count of this clone. This rearrangement joins TRBV5-1 to TRBJ2-5, with 14 nucleotides matching TRBD2. CDR1 is SGHRS, CDR2 YFSETQ, per germline. This CDR3 contains 18 residues. With 4 bases clipped from V and 4 bases from J, the junction kept 12 bases outside the gene matches. The CDR3 sequence is CASSPGLAGGASLETQYF. The DNA of the CDR3 is TGCGCCAGCAGCCCAGGACTAGCGGGGGGAGCCTCCCTAGAGACCCAGTACTTC.

The chain is built from TRBV5-1 and TRBJ2-5; D not certain. The CDR3 runs 13 residues. V lost 0 bases to trimming and J lost 4 bases, with 7 bases between them. In germline, CDR1 is SGHRS, CDR2 YFSETQ. DNA of the CDR3: TGCGCCAGCAGCTTGGGTGACGGAGAGACCCAGTACTTC. This translates into CASSLGDGETQYF.

The chain recombines TRBV5-1 with TRBJ2-1; 8 positions agree with TRBD2. Germline CDR1 is SGHRS and CDR2 is YFSETQ. J was trimmed by 7 bases and V by 0 bases; bases with no gene match: 6. The CDR3 is made up of 15 amino acids. CDR3 DNA sequence: TGCGCCAGCAGCTTGGCACAGCGGGAGTGGAATGAGCAGTTCTTC. The encoded protein is CASSLAQREWNEQFF. The entire variable domain, with the rest obtained from reference TRBV5-1 and TRBJ2-1, is as follows: KAGVTQTPRYLIKTRGQQVTLSCSPISGHRSVSWYQQTPGQGLQFLFEYFSETQRNKGNFPGRFSGRQFSNSRSEMNVSTLELGDSALYLCASSLAQREWNEQFFGPGTRLTVL.

DNA for the CDR3: TGCGCCAGCAGCCCCTCAACAGGGGATGGCTACACCTTC. Its protein is CASSPSTGDGYTF. The chain employs TRBV5-1 and TRBJ1-2; 7 bases map to TRBD1. With V trimmed by 4 bases and J by 6 bases, 6 bases remained unmatched. The CDR3 is 13 amino acids. The germline V gene encodes CDR1 SGHRS and CDR2 YFSETQ.

The chain combines TRBV4-2 with TRBJ2-7, with D possibly matching TRBD2 (7 bases). The CDR3 has 15 amino acids. V gave up 1 base and J gave up 2 bases, with 12 bases separating them. CDR1 and CDR2 (germline): LGHNA, YNFKEQ. In DNA, the CDR3 is TGTGCCAGCAGCCAAGCTAGGGGGGGCGCCTACGAGCAGTACTTC. Translating gives CASSQARGGAYEQYF.

J is TRBJ2-5 and V is TRBV25-1; D is unresolved. V lost 2 bases and J 4 bases, leaving 11 bases between the germline ends. This CDR3 spans 14 amino acids. In germline, CDR1 is MGHDK, CDR2 SYGVNS. CDR3 DNA: TGTGCCAGCAGTGAACACCTCTACCCAGAGACCCAGTACTTC. Translating gives CASSEHLYPETQYF.